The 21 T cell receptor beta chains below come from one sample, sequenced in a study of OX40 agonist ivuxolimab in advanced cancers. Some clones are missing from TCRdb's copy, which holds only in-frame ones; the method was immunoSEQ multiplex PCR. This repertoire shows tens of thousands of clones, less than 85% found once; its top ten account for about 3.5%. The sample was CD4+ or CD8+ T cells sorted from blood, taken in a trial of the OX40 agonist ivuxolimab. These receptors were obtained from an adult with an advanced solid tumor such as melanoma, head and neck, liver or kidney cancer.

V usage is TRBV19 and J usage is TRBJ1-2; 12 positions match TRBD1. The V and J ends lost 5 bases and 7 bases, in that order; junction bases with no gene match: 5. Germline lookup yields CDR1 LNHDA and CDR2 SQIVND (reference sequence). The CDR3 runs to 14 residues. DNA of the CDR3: TGTGCCAGTAGTCTTCGGGACAGGGGGCTTGGCTACACCTTC. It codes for CASSLRDRGLGYTF.

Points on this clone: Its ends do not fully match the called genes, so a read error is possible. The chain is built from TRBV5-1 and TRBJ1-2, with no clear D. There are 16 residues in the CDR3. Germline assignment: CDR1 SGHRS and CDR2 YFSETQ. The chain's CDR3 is CASSFPTEEANYGYTF. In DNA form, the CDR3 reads TGTGCCAGCAGCTTCCCCACTGAAGAAGCTAACTATGGCTACACCTTC.

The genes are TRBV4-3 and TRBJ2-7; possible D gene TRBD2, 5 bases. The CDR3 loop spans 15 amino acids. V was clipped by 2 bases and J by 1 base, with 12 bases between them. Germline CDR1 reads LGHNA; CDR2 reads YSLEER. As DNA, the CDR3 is TGCGCCAGCAGCCAAACGATTACTAGGTCCTACGAGCAGTACTTC. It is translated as CASSQTITRSYEQYF.

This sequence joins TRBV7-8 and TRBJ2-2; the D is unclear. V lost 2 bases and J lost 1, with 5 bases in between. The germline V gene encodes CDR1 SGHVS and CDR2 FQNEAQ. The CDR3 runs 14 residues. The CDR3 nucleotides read TGTGCCAGCAGCTTAACAGTGAACACCGGGGAGCTGTTTTTT. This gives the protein CASSLTVNTGELFF.

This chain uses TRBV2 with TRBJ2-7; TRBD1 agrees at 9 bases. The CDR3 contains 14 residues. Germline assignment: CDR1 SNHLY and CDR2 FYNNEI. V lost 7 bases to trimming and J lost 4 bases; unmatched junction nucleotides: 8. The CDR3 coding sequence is TGTGCCAGCACCCGGGGACAGGGAGGGTACGAGCAGTACTTC. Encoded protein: CASTRGQGGYEQYF.

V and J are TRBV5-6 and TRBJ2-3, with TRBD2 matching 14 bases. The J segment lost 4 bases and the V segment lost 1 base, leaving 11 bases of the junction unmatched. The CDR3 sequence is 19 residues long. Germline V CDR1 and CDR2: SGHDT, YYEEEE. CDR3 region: CASSLNWGTSGSGSDTQYF. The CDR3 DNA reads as TGTGCCAGCAGCTTGAATTGGGGGACTAGCGGGAGTGGTTCAGATACGCAGTATTTT.

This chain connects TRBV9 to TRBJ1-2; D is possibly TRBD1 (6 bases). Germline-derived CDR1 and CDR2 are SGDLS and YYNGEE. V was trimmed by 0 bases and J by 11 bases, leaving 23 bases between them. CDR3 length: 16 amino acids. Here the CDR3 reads CASSVALAGALRRYTF. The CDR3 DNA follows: TGTGCCAGCAGCGTAGCTTTGGCAGGGGCTTTACGGCGATACACCTTC.

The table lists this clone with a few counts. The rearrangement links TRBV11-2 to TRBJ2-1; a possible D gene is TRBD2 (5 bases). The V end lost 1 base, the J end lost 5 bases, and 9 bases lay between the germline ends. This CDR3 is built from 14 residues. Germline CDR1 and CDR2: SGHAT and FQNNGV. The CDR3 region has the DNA TGTGCCAGCAGCTTAGTACGAGGGAACAATGAGCAGTTCTTC. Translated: CASSLVRGNNEQFF.

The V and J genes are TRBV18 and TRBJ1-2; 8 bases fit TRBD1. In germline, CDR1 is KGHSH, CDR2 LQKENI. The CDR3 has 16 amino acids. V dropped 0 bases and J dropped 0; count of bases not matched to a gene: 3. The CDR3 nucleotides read TGTGCCAGCTCACCACCGGACAGGGAAGCTAACTATGGCTACACCTTC. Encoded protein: CASSPPDREANYGYTF.

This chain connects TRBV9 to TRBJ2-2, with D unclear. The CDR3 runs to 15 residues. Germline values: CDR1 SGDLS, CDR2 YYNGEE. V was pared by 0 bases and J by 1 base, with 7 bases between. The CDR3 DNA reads TGTGCCAGCAGCGTAGCCCCGGTGAACACCGGGGAGCTGTTTTTT. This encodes CASSVAPVNTGELFF.

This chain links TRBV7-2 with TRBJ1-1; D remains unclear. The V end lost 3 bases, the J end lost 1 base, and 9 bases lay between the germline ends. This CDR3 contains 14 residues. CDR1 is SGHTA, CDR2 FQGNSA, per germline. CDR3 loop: CASSLMAENTEAFF. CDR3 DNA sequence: TGTGCCAGCAGCTTGATGGCGGAGAACACTGAAGCTTTCTTT.

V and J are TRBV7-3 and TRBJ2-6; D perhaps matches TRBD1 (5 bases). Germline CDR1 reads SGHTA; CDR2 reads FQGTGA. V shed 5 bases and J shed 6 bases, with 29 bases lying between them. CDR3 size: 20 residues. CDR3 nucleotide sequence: TGTGCCAGCAGCCTCATGGGGCAGGAAACCCGCTCCCAAAAGGCCAACGTCCTGACTTTC. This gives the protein CASSLMGQETRSQKANVLTF. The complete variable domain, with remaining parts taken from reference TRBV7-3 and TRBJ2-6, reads GAGVSQTPSNKVTEKGKYVELRCDPISGHTALYWYRQSLGQGPEFLIYFQGTGAADDSGLPNDRFFAVRPEGSVSTLKIQRTERGDSAVYLCASSLMGQETRSQKANVLTFGAGSRLTVL.

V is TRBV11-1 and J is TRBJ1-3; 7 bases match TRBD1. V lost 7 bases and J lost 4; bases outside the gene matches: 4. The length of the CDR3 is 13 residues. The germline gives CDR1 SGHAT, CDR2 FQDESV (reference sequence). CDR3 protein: CASTRDRGNTIYF. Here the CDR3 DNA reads TGTGCCAGCACCCGGGACAGAGGAAACACCATATATTTT.

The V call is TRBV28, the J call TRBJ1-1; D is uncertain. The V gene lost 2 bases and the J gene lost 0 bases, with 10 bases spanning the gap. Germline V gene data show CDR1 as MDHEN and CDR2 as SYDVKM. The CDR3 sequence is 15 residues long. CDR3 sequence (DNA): TGTGCCAGCAGTTTACCCCTAACAATGAACACTGAAGCTTTCTTT. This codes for CASSLPLTMNTEAFF.

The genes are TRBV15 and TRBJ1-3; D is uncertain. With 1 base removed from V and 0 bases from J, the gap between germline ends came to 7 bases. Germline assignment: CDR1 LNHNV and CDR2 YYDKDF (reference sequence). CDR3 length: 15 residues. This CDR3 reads CATSRVLLSGNTIYF. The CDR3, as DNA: TGTGCCACCAGCAGAGTGTTACTCTCTGGAAACACCATATATTTT.

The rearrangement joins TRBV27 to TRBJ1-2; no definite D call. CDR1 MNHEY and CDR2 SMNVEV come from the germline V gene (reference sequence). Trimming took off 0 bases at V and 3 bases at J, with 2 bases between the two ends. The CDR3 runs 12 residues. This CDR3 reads CASSLSDYGYTF. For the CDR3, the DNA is TGTGCCAGCAGTTTATCAGACTATGGCTACACCTTC.

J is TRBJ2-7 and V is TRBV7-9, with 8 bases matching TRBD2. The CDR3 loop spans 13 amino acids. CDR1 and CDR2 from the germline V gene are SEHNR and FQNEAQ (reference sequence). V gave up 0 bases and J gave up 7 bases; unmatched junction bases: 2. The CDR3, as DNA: TGTGCCAGCAGCTTAGCGCTAGCGGGTGAGCAGTACTTC. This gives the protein CASSLALAGEQYF.

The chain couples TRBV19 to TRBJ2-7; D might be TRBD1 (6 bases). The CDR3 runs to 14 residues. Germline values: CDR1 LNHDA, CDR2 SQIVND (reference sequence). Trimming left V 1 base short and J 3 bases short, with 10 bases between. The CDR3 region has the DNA TGTGCCAGTAGTATAGGCTACAGGGACTACGAGCAGTACTTC. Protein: CASSIGYRDYEQYF.

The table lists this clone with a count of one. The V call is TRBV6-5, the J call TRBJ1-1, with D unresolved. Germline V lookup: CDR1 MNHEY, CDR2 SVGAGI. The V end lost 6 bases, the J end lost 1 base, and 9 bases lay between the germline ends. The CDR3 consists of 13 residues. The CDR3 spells CASRREKNTEAFF. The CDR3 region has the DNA TGTGCCAGCAGGAGGGAGAAGAACACTGAAGCTTTCTTT.

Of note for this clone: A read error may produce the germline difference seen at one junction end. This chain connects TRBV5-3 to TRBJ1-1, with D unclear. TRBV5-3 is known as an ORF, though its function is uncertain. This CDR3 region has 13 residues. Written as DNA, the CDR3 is TGTGCCAGCAGCTGGACGGATGACACTGAAGCTTTCTTT. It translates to CASSWTDDTEAFF.

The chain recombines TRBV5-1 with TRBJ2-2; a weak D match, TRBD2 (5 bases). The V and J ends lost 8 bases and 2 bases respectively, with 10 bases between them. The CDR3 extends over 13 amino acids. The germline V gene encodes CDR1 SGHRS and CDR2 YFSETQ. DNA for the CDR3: TGCGCCAGTTCGGCGGGCAACACCGGGGAGCTGTTTTTT. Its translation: CASSAGNTGELFF.